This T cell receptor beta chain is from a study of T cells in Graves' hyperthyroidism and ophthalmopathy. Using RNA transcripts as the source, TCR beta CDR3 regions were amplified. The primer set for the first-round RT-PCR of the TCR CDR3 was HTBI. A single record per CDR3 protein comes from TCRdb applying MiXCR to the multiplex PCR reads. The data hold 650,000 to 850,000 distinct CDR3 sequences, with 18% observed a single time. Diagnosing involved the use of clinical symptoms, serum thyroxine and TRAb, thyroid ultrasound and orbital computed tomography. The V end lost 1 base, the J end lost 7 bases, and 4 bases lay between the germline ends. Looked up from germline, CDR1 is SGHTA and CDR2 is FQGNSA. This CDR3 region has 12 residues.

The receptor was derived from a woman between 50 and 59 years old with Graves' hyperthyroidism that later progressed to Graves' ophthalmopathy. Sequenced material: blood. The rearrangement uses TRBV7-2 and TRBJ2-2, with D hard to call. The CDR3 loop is CASSLDYGELFF. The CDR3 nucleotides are TGTGCCAGCAGCTTAGACTACGGGGAGCTGTTTTTT.